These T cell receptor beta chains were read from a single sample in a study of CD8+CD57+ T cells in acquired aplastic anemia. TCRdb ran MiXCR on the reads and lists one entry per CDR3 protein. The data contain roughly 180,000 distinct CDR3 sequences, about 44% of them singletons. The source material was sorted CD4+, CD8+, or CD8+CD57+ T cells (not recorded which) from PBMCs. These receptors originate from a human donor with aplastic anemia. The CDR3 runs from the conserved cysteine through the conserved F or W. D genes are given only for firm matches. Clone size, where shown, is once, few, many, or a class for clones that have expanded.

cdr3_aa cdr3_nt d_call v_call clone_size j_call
CASSGAAFYNEQFF TGTGCCAGCAGCGGTGCAGCTTTCTACAATGAGCAGTTCTTC - TRBV9 many TRBJ2-1
CASTDGRAYEQYF TGTGCCAGCACTGATGGACGCGCCTACGAGCAGTACTTC - TRBV2 few TRBJ2-7
CATSDPQGLAGANVLTF TGTGCCACCAGTGATCCGCAGGGCCTCGCAGGGGCCAACGTCCTGACTTTC - TRBV24-1 - TRBJ2-6
CASSFGRGNTGELFF TGTGCCAGCAGCTTTGGACGGGGCAACACCGGGGAGCTGTTTTTT - TRBV11-3 - TRBJ2-2
CASSPRRGKEQFF TGTGCCAGCAGCCCCCGCCGAGGAAAGGAGCAGTTCTTC - TRBV7-2 - TRBJ2-1
CASRNHSGANVLTF TGTGCCAGCCGCAACCACTCTGGGGCCAACGTCCTGACTTTC - TRBV12-3/TRBV12-4 many TRBJ2-6
CASSLSTGATDTQYF TGTGCCAGCAGCCTCTCGACCGGGGCGACAGATACGCAGTATTTT - TRBV4-2 many TRBJ2-3
CAISQTSGGAGAYNEQFF TGTGCCATCAGCCAGACTAGCGGGGGGGCAGGTGCTTACAATGAGCAGTTCTTC TRBD2 TRBV10-3 many TRBJ2-1
CSARDPGTHTETFF TGCAGTGCTAGAGATCCGGGCACCCACACTGAAACTTTCTTT - TRBV20-1 once TRBJ1-1
CASGVDISNQPQHF TGTGCCAGCGGGGTAGACATTAGCAATCAGCCCCAGCATTTT - TRBV6-1 many TRBJ1-5
CASKKGPDRRGYTF TGTGCCAGCAAAAAGGGACCGGACCGGCGTGGCTACACCTTC - TRBV2 - TRBJ1-2
CASSSGQDRGTEAFF TGTGCCAGCAGCTCTGGGCAGGACAGGGGGACTGAAGCTTTCTTT TRBD1 TRBV7-9 - TRBJ1-1
CASGQGSGANVLTF TGTGCCAGCGGTCAGGGTTCTGGGGCCAACGTCCTGACTTTC - TRBV7-9 - TRBJ2-6
CASSMAGAANTGELFF TGCGCCAGTAGTATGGCTGGCGCCGCGAACACCGGGGAGCTGTTTTTT - TRBV19 - TRBJ2-2
CSTTDRGRDYGYTF TGCAGTACTACGGACAGGGGGCGGGACTATGGCTACACCTTC TRBD1 TRBV20-1 many TRBJ1-2
CASSYSRGGVDTQYF TGTGCCAGCAGTTACTCGCGGGGGGGCGTAGATACGCAGTATTTT TRBD2 TRBV2 - TRBJ2-3
CSVDLAYNEQFF TGCAGCGTTGATCTGGCCTACAATGAGCAGTTCTTC - TRBV29-1 - TRBJ2-1
CSARPTTNEQFF TGCAGTGCCCGCCCCACCACCAATGAGCAGTTCTTC - TRBV20-1 - TRBJ2-1
CASSSLRDLHTEAFF TGTGCCAGCAGTTCTCTCAGGGATTTGCACACTGAAGCTTTCTTT - TRBV12-3/TRBV12-4 few TRBJ1-1
CAISEGGFGYTF TGTGCCATCAGTGAGGGTGGGTTTGGCTACACCTTC - TRBV10-3 - TRBJ1-2
CASSQTGEETQYF TGTGCCAGCAGCCAGACAGGGGAAGAGACCCAGTACTTC TRBD1 TRBV12-3/TRBV12-4 few TRBJ2-5
CSARDPTSGGLNEQFF TGCAGTGCTAGAGATCCGACTAGCGGGGGCCTCAATGAGCAGTTCTTC TRBD2 TRBV20-1 many TRBJ2-1
CASSLEGRAFF TGTGCCAGCAGCTTGGAGGGGAGAGCTTTCTTT - TRBV7-6 - TRBJ1-1
CASTLAGGRRETQYF TGTGCCAGCACGCTAGCGGGGGGGCGGCGGGAGACCCAGTACTTC TRBD2 TRBV2 - TRBJ2-5
CASSHDRVYGYTF TGTGCCAGCAGCCATGACAGGGTCTATGGCTACACCTTC TRBD1 TRBV2 many TRBJ1-2
CASRPGDTGELFF TGTGCCAGCAGACCAGGGGACACCGGGGAGCTGTTTTTT - TRBV3-1 - TRBJ2-2
CASSSQKGVKNQPQHF TGTGCCAGTAGTTCCCAGAAGGGGGTGAAAAATCAGCCCCAGCATTTT - TRBV19 many TRBJ1-5
CASSLDLGTDTQYF TGTGCCAGCAGCTTAGATCTAGGCACAGATACGCAGTATTTT - TRBV11-2 many TRBJ2-3
CASSIRGSGANVLTF TGTGCCAGCAGTATCAGGGGGTCTGGGGCCAACGTCCTGACTTTC TRBD1 TRBV12-3/TRBV12-4 many TRBJ2-6
CASSRASGGYEQYF TGTGCCAGCAGTCGCGCTAGCGGGGGCTACGAGCAGTACTTC TRBD2 TRBV12-3/TRBV12-4 - TRBJ2-7
CASSFWQGSNQPRHF TGTGCCAGCAGTTTTTGGCAGGGTAGCAATCAGCCCCGGCATTTT - TRBV12-3/TRBV12-4 few TRBJ1-5
CSARETGPDYNEQFF TGCAGTGCTAGAGAAACAGGGCCCGACTACAATGAGCAGTTCTTC - TRBV20-1 - TRBJ2-1
CASSVDGAGNTEAFF TGTGCCAGCAGCGTAGACGGAGCCGGGAACACTGAAGCTTTCTTT - TRBV9 many TRBJ1-1
CASSWDAVNTEAFF TGTGCCAGCAGCTGGGACGCGGTGAACACTGAAGCTTTCTTT - TRBV5-6 many TRBJ1-1
CASSVLAGGNEAFF TGTGCCAGCAGTGTACTAGCGGGGGGGAATGAAGCTTTCTTT - TRBV25-1 - TRBJ1-1
CASSQTRQGAGGLGYTF TGCGCCAGCAGCCAAACCCGGCAAGGGGCAGGGGGCCTTGGCTACACCTTC TRBD1 TRBV4-1 many TRBJ1-2
CASSPRQGSKGETQYF TGTGCCAGCAGCCCCCGACAGGGATCAAAAGGAGAGACCCAGTACTTC TRBD1 TRBV11-2 many TRBJ2-5
CASSQERGGGHRGETQYF TGCGCCAGCAGCCAAGAACGTGGCGGGGGACACCGTGGGGAGACCCAGTACTTC - TRBV4-1 - TRBJ2-5
CASSNKIGGGSGEGYTF TGTGCCAGCAGCAACAAAATCGGGGGCGGGAGCGGCGAGGGCTACACCTTC - TRBV5-5 many TRBJ1-2
CAISDGTTLSQPQHF TGTGCCATCAGCGACGGGACAACCCTTTCTCAGCCCCAGCATTTT - TRBV10-3 - TRBJ1-5
CSATSWDTSAYEQYF TGCAGTGCTACTAGTTGGGACACCTCCGCCTACGAGCAGTACTTC - TRBV20-1 once TRBJ2-7
CASSYDRQGGTEAFF TGTGCCAGCAGTTACGATCGACAGGGGGGGACTGAAGCTTTCTTT TRBD1 TRBV6-5 - TRBJ1-1
CATRTSPGGTGDNEQFF TGTGCCACACGAACTTCACCCGGGGGCACAGGTGATAATGAGCAGTTCTTC - TRBV10-3 - TRBJ2-1
CASSARTGDLGTEAFF TGTGCCAGCAGTGCCAGAACAGGCGACCTGGGCACTGAAGCTTTCTTT - TRBV25-1 - TRBJ1-1
CSARRGQGVNQPQHF TGCAGTGCTAGGCGTGGACAGGGGGTCAATCAGCCCCAGCATTTT TRBD1 TRBV20-1 many TRBJ1-5
CASSTGKDTEAFF TGTGCCAGCAGCACCGGTAAGGACACTGAAGCTTTCTTT - TRBV9 many TRBJ1-1
CASSEVRSTDTQYF TGCGCCAGCAGTGAGGTCAGGAGCACAGATACGCAGTATTTT - TRBV10-1 - TRBJ2-3
CASRTKTTSNTGELFF TGTGCCAGCAGAACGAAGACTACCTCGAACACCGGGGAGCTGTTTTTT - TRBV6-1 - TRBJ2-2
CSARVRVNTEAFF TGCAGTGCTAGAGTGCGGGTGAACACTGAAGCTTTCTTT - TRBV20-1 few TRBJ1-1
CASPGSYEQYF TGTGCCAGTCCAGGCTCCTACGAGCAGTACTTC - TRBV19 - TRBJ2-7
CATSTDLSQPQHF TGTGCCACTTCGACAGACCTAAGTCAGCCCCAGCATTTT - TRBV19 - TRBJ1-5
CASSLDDGPGNTIYF TGTGCTAGCAGCTTAGATGACGGCCCTGGAAACACCATATATTTT - TRBV7-7 - TRBJ1-3
CASTKKGVFGYTF TGTGCCAGCACCAAAAAAGGGGTGTTCGGCTACACCTTC - TRBV6-4 many TRBJ1-2
CASRKGSGETQYF TGTGCCAGCCGAAAAGGCAGCGGAGAGACCCAGTACTTC - TRBV7-9 - TRBJ2-5